A selection of T cell receptor beta chains follows, all from one sample in a study of beta chain features in type 1 diabetes. Generated by immunoSEQ multiplex PCR, the TCRdb table keeps only in-frame clones and is missing some. Found here are 330,000 or so clones, over 10% of them singletons; the top ten hold over 0.008%. What was sequenced was naive CD4+ T cells from blood. The source of these receptors is a woman younger than 30 with type 1 diabetes. Each CDR3 is given with its conserved first and last residue. D genes are given only for firm matches. Clone size is given for some rows only: seen once, a few or many times, or a class if the clone is expanded.

v_call	clone_size	d_call	cdr3_length	j_call	cdr3_nt	cdr3_aa
TRBV4-2	few	.	18	TRBJ2-3	TGTGCCAGCAGCCAAGTAGTAACCCGGCGGGGAAGCACAGATACGCAGTATTTT	CASSQVVTRRGSTDTQYF
TRBV4-2	few	.	13	TRBJ1-2	TGTGCCAGCAGCCCGGACGGACTATATGGCTACACCTTC	CASSPDGLYGYTF
TRBV4-3	few	TRBD2	14	TRBJ2-1	TGCGCCAGCAGCCAAGAAGGGACTAGCGAAGAGCAGTTCTTC	CASSQEGTSEEQFF
TRBV30	few	.	13	TRBJ1-5	TGTGCCCGGGGAACTCTGAGGCACCAGCCCCAGCATTTT	CARGTLRHQPQHF
TRBV6-5	few	.	13	TRBJ2-7	TGTGCCAGCAGTTCCCCGAGCTCCTACGAGCAGTACTTC	CASSSPSSYEQYF
TRBV2	few	.	14	TRBJ2-2	TGTGCCAGCACGGGCCAGGGGAACACCGGGGAGCTGTTTTTT	CASTGQGNTGELFF
TRBV7-9	.	TRBD1	16	TRBJ1-4	TGTGCCAGCAGCTTAAGGACCGGGACAGGGCATGAAAAACTGTTTTTT	CASSLRTGTGHEKLFF
TRBV4-3	.	TRBD2	17	TRBJ2-7	TGCGCCAGCAGCCAAGGGGTGGACGCGGGAGTACTCTACGAGCAGTACTTC	CASSQGVDAGVLYEQYF
TRBV18	few	.	16	TRBJ2-5	TGTGCCAGCTCACCATTGTCTTGGTCGGACCAAGAGACCCAGTACTTC	CASSPLSWSDQETQYF
TRBV30	few	.	13	TRBJ2-7	TGTGCCTGGAGTGACGTCCGGGACAACGAGCAGTACTTC	CAWSDVRDNEQYF
TRBV29-1	few	.	13	TRBJ2-5	TGCAGCGTTGCAAGCAGCGCCCAAGAGACCCAGTACTTC	CSVASSAQETQYF
TRBV30	few	.	17	TRBJ1-5	TGTGCCTGGAGTGTACGGGGGGGGGCCCGAAACAATCAGCCCCAGCATTTT	CAWSVRGGARNNQPQHF
TRBV4-3	few	.	17	TRBJ2-6	TGCGCCAGCAGCCCCCAAAAGTGGGGCCCGGGGGCCAACGTCCTGACTTTC	CASSPQKWGPGANVLTF
TRBV29-1	few	TRBD1	13	TRBJ1-5	TGCAGCGTTGGACAGGGGAGCAATCAGCCCCAGCATTTT	CSVGQGSNQPQHF
TRBV10-3	.	.	12	TRBJ1-6	TGTGCCATCAGTGAGCCCTCTTCACCCCTCCACTTT	CAISEPSSPLHF
TRBV7-2	few	.	14	TRBJ1-5	TGTGCCAGCAGCCGCGACAGAGCAGGTCAGCCCCAGCATTTT	CASSRDRAGQPQHF
TRBV23-1	few	.	16	TRBJ2-2	TGCGCCAGCCTCCCCCCTTGGCGGGAGAACACCGGGGAGCTGTTTTTT	CASLPPWRENTGELFF
TRBV6-5	few	.	13	TRBJ2-1	TGTGCCAGCAGCCCGAGGAGGGAAAATGAGCAGTTCTTC	CASSPRRENEQFF
TRBV11-2	.	TRBD1	16	TRBJ1-2	TGTGCCAGCAGCACATTGGCCAGGGGGCGCCCCTATGGCTACACCTTC	CASSTLARGRPYGYTF
TRBV7-8	few	TRBD2	18	TRBJ2-2	TGTGCCAGCAGCCCGAGCCAACTAGCGGGAGATATCGCCGGGGAGCTGTTTTTT	CASSPSQLAGDIAGELFF